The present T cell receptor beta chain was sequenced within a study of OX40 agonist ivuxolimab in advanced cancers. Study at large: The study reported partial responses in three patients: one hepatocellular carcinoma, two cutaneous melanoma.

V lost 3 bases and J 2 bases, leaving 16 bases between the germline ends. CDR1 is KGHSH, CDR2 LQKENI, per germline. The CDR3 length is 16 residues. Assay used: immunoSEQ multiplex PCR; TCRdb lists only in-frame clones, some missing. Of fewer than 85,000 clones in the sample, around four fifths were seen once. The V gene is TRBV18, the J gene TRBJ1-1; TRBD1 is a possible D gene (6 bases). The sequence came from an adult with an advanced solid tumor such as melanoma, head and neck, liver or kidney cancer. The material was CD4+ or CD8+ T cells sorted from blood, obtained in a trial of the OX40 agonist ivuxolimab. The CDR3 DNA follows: TGTGCCAGCTCACCCAGGACAGACCTTAGAAACACTGAAGCTTTCTTT. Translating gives CASSPRTDLRNTEAFF.